This TCR beta chain is drawn from a study of Tregs in tolerant kidney transplant recipients. The study, taken as a whole, reports: Antigen-driven expansion was suggested because donor-specific Tregs expanded more than all Tregs in tolerant patients. Some patients' samples used different primers over time, so nucleotide sequences weren't comparable. This study did not directly address biological reproducibility.

This clone has just a few counts. Its antigen is as yet unknown. Mixed chimerism was transient after nonmyeloablative marrow transplants from related graft donors. CD4+CD25+CD127- Tregs, CD4+CD25- non-Tregs, CD4 and CD8 cells were sorted. Produced via immunoSEQ multiplex PCR; TCRdb's table is partial and in-frame only. The sample consists of more than 90,000 clones, 80% to 95% of them appearing once. The CDR3 has 14 residues. V was shortened by 7 bases and J by 4 bases, with 15 bases between the two germline ends. Germline CDR1 and CDR2: ENHRY and SYGVKD. The starting material was CD4+ T cells from blood (PBMCs), obtained 12 months after the transplant. This clonotype originated in a human patient who received a combined kidney and bone marrow transplant. Some T cells may be graft donor cells. V gene TRBV10-3 combines with J gene TRBJ2-3, with D maybe TRBD1 (6 bases). The CDR3 loop is CAINQGMFADTQYF. CDR3 sequence (DNA): TGTGCCATCAACCAGGGGATGTTTGCAGATACGCAGTATTTT.